In this sample, the clone carrying this T cell receptor (beta chain) turned up many times. Its antigen remains unidentified. The read finishes 3 residues shy of the CDR3 end, and the germline J gene is used to complete it. The data were produced by immunoSEQ multiplex PCR, yet TCRdb's version contains in-frame clones alone and is incomplete. The specimen gives about 34,000 clones without singletons; the ten biggest hold approximately 3%. CDR1 is MNHNS, CDR2 SASEGT, per germline. This CDR3 spans 15 amino acids. The V gene lost 0 bases and the J gene lost 2 bases, with 8 bases spanning the gap. This specimen comes from a study of T cell clonality in common variable immunodeficiency. Study-level findings and limits: In common variable immunodeficiency, TCR beta chains reportedly carried fewer deletions and N-nucleotide insertions. What drives increased CVID clonality needs T cell subpopulation sequencing.

Caucasian heritage predominated among both patients and controls. The chain employs TRBV6-1 and TRBJ1-3, with unresolved D. The clonotype originates from a person between 18 and 75 years old in good health. Input material: peripheral blood mononuclear cells. The sequenced part of the CDR3 DNA is TGTGCCAGCAGTGAAGCGCTCACGGCTGGAAACACC. Its translation is CASSEALTAGNT. The CDR3, in full, reads CASSEALTAGNTIYF.